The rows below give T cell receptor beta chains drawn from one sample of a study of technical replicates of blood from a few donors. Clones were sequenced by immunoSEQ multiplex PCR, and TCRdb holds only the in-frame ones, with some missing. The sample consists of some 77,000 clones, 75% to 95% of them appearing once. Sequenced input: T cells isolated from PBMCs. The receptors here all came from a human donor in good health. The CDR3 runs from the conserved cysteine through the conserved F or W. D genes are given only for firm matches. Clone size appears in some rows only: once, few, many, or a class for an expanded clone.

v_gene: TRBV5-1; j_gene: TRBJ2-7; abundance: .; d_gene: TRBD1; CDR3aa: CASSLDGTGEQYF; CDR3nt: TGCGCCAGCAGCTTGGATGGGACAGGGGAGCAGTACTTC
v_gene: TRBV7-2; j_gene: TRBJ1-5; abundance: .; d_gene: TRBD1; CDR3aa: CASSWTGGGNQPQHF; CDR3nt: TGTGCCAGCAGCTGGACAGGCGGAGGCAACCAGCCCCAGCATTTT
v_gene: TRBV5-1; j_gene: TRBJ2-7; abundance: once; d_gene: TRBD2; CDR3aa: CASSLDSGRALYEQYF; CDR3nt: TGCGCCAGCAGCCTGGATAGCGGGAGGGCCTTGTACGAGCAGTACTTC
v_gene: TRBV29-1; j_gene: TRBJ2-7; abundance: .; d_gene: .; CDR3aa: CSAQPRSDIYEQYF; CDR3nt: TGCAGCGCCCAACCACGCTCTGACATCTACGAGCAGTACTTC
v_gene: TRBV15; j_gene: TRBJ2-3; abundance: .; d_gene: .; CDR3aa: CATSRPELTDTQYF; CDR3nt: TGTGCCACCAGCAGACCCGAACTCACAGATACGCAGTATTTT
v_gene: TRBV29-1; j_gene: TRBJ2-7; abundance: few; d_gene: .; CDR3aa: CSVEDPSQDEQYF; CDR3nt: TGCAGCGTTGAAGATCCCAGCCAGGACGAGCAGTACTTC
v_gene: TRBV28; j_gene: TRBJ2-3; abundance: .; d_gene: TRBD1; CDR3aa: CASSLEAGQGFTDTQYF; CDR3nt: TGTGCCAGCAGTTTAGAAGCGGGACAGGGATTCACAGATACGCAGTATTTT
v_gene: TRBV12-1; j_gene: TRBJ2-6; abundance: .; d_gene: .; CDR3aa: CASSPGGTGANVLTF; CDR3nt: TGTGCCAGCAGCCCTGGGGGGACTGGGGCCAACGTCCTGACTTTC
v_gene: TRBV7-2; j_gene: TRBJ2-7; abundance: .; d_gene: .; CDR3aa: CASSLSGTYEQYF; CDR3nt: TGTGCCAGCAGCCTATCCGGGACCTACGAGCAGTACTTC
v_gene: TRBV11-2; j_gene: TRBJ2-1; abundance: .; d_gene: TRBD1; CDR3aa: CASSYRDRGYNEQFF; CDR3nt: TGTGCCAGCAGCTACCGGGACAGGGGTTACAATGAGCAGTTCTTC
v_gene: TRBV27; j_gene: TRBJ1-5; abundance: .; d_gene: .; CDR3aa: CASSLGRFYQPQHF; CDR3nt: TGTGCCAGCAGTTTAGGTCGGTTCTATCAGCCCCAGCATTTT
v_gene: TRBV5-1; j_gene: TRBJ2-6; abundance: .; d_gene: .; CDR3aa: CASSLGGFESSGANVLTF; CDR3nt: TGCGCCAGCAGCTTGGGAGGGTTCGAGAGCTCTGGGGCCAACGTCCTGACTTTC
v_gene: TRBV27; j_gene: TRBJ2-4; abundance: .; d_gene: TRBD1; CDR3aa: CASRTGQFVQYF; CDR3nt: TGTGCCAGCAGGACGGGACAGTTTGTTCAGTACTTC
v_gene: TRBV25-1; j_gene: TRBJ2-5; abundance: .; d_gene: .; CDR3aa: CASSEYTGVETQYF; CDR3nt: TGTGCCAGCAGTGAATATACAGGAGTGGAGACCCAGTACTTC
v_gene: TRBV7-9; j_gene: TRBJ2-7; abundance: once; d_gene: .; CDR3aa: CASSPTGWDEQYF; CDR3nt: TGTGCCAGCAGCCCGACAGGTTGGGACGAGCAGTACTTC
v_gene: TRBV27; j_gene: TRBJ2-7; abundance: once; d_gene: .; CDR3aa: CASIDDYEQYF; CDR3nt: TGTGCCAGCATAGATGACTACGAGCAGTACTTC
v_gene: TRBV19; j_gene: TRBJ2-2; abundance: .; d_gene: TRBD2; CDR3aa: CASKSGSMDTGELFF; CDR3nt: TGTGCCAGTAAGAGCGGGAGTATGGACACCGGGGAGCTGTTTTTT
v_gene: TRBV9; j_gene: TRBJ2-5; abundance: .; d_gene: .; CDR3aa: CASSVDRDETQYF; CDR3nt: TGTGCCAGCAGCGTAGACAGGGATGAGACCCAGTACTTC
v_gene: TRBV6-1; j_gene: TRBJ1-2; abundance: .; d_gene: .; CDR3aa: CASGPGGFNYGYTF; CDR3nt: TGTGCCAGCGGTCCAGGAGGGTTTAACTATGGCTACACCTTC
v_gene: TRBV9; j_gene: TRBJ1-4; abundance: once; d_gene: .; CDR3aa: CASSPRRQFNEKLFF; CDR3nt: TGTGCCAGCAGCCCGAGGCGGCAGTTTAATGAAAAACTGTTTTTT
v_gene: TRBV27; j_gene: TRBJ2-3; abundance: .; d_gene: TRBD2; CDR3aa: CASSLFRGVADTQYF; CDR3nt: TGTGCCAGCAGTTTATTCCGGGGGGTGGCAGATACGCAGTATTTT
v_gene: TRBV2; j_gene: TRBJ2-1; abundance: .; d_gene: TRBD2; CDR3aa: CASRGLDSKIYNEQFF; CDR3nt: TGTGCCAGCAGGGGACTAGATTCTAAGATCTACAATGAGCAGTTCTTC
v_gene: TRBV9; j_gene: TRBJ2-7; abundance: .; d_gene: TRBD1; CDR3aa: CASSAWDRGSNYEQYF; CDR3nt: TGTGCCAGCAGCGCATGGGACAGGGGGTCGAACTACGAGCAGTACTTC
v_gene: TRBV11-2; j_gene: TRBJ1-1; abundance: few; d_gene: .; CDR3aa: CASSLAVSTEAFF; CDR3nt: TGTGCCAGCAGCTTAGCCGTGTCCACTGAAGCTTTCTTT
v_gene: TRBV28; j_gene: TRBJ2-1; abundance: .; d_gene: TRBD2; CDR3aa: CASSLTSGGTYNEQFF; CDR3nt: TGTGCCAGCAGTTTGACTAGCGGGGGGACCTACAATGAGCAGTTCTTC
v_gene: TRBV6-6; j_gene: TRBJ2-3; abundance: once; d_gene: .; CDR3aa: CASSYSEGLDTQYF; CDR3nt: TGTGCCAGCAGTTACTCGGAGGGTCTGGATACGCAGTATTTT
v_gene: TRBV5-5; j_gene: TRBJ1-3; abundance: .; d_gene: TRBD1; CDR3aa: CASSTSRQGTPRNTIYF; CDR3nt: TGTGCCAGCAGCACCTCTAGACAGGGAACCCCCCGAAACACCATATATTTT
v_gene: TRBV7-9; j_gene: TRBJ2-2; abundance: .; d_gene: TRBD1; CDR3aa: CASSRGTGVYIGELFF; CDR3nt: TGTGCCAGCAGCCGAGGGACAGGTGTTTATATCGGGGAGCTGTTTTTT
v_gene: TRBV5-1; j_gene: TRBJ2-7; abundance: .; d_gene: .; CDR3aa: CASSLVRGGGGISYEQYF; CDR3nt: TGCGCCAGCAGCTTGGTGCGAGGCGGCGGCGGGATCTCCTACGAGCAGTACTTC
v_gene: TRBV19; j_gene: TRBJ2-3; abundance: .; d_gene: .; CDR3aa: CASSTPGERTDTQYF; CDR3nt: TGTGCCAGTAGTACCCCGGGAGAGCGCACAGATACGCAGTATTTT
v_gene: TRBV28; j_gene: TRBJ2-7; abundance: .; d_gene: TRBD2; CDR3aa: CASSFGRDEQYF; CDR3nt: TGTGCCAGCAGTTTTGGGAGGGACGAGCAGTACTTC
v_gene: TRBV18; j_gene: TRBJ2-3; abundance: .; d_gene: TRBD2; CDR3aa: CASSPEAGVTDTQYF; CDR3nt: TGTGCCAGCTCACCTGAAGCGGGAGTAACAGATACGCAGTATTTT
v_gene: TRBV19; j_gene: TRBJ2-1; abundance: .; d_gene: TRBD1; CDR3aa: CASSSRDRGDDEQFF; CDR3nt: TGTGCCAGTAGTTCCCGGGACAGGGGGGACGATGAGCAGTTCTTC
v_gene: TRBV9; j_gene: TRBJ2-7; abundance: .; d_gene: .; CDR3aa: CASSVEGGVEDEQYF; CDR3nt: TGTGCCAGCAGCGTAGAAGGGGGAGTGGAGGACGAGCAGTACTTC
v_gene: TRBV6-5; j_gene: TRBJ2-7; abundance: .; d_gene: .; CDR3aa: CASRPLGLAEQYF; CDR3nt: TGTGCCAGCAGACCTTTAGGACTTGCCGAGCAGTACTTC
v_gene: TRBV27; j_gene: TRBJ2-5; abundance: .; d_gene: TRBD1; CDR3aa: CASSFYRGETQYF; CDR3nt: TGTGCCAGCAGTTTCTACAGGGGAGAGACCCAGTACTTC
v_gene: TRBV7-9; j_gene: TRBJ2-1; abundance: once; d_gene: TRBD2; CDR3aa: CASSLDGRRYNEQFF; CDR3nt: TGTGCCAGCAGCTTAGACGGGAGGCGCTACAATGAGCAGTTCTTC
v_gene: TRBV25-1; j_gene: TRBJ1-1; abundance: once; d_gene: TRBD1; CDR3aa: CASSPGGTTEAFF; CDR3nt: TGTGCCAGCAGCCCAGGGGGGACGACTGAAGCTTTCTTT
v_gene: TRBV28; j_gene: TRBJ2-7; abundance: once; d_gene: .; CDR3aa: CASSESSYEQYF; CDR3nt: TGTGCCAGCAGTGAGAGCTCCTACGAGCAGTACTTC
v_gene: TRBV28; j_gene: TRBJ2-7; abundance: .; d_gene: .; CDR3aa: CASSLSLPRREQYF; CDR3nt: TGTGCCAGCAGTTTATCACTACCAAGGCGCGAGCAGTACTTC
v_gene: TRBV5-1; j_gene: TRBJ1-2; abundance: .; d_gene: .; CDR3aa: CASSLFTGALNYGYTF; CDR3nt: TGCGCCAGCAGCTTGTTTACAGGTGCCCTTAACTATGGCTACACCTTC
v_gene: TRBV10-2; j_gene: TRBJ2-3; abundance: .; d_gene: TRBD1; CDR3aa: CATTTTGVTDTQYF; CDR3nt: TGCGCCACAACGACAACAGGGGTCACAGATACGCAGTATTTT
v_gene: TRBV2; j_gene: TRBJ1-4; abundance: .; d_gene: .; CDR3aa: CAGSGTNTGKLFF; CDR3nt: TGTGCCGGCTCCGGGACAAATACGGGAAAACTGTTTTTT
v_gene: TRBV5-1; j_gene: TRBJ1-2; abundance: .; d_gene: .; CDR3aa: CASSPLPGSYGYTF; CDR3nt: TGCGCCAGCAGCCCCCTTCCGGGATCATATGGCTACACCTTC
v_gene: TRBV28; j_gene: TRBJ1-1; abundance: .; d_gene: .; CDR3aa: CASSFILTSEAFF; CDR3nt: TGTGCCAGCAGTTTTATCCTCACATCCGAAGCTTTCTTT
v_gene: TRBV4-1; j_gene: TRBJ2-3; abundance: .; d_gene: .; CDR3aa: CASSQWDGSDTQYF; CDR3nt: TGCGCCAGCAGCCAATGGGACGGGAGTGATACGCAGTATTTT
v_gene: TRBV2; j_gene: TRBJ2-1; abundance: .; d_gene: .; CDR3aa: CASCPQGGVTSLFF; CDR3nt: TGTGCCAGCTGCCCCCAGGGGGGAGTCACTAGTCTGTTCTTC
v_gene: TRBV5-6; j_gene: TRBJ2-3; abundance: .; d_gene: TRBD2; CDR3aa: CASSLITLAGTDTQYF; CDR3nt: TGTGCCAGCAGCTTGATAACTCTAGCGGGTACAGATACGCAGTATTTT
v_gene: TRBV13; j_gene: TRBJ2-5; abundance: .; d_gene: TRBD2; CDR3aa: CASSLSLAGVETQYF; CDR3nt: TGTGCCAGCAGCCTCTCACTAGCGGGAGTAGAGACCCAGTACTTC
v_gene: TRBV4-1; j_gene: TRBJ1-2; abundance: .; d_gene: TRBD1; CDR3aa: CASSQGTGAYYGYTF; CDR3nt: TGCGCCAGCAGCCAAGGGACAGGAGCATACTATGGCTACACCTTC
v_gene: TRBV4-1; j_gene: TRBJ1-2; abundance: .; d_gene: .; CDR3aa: CASSQGEGGGYGYTF; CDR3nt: TGCGCCAGCAGCCAAGGGGAGGGTGGGGGCTATGGCTACACCTTC
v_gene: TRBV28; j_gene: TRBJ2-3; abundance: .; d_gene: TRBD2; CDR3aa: CASSSLAGAQDTQYF; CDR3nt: TGTGCCAGCAGCTCCCTAGCGGGAGCCCAAGATACGCAGTATTTT
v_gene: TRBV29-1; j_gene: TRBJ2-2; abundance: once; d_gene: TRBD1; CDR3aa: CSVEGQGWSGELFF; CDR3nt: TGCAGCGTTGAGGGACAGGGGTGGTCCGGGGAGCTGTTTTTT
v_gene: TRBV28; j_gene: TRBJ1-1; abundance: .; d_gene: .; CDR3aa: CASTGGLQAFF; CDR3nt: TGTGCCAGCACCGGGGGACTCCAGGCTTTCTTT
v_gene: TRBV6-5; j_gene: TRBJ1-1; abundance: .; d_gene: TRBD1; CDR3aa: CASSSHRGGTEAFF; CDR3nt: TGTGCCAGCAGTTCGCACAGGGGTGGGACTGAAGCTTTCTTT
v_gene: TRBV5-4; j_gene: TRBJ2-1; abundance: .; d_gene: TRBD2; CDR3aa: CASRLTSGGISSYNEQFF; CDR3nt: TGTGCCAGCAGGCTGACTAGCGGAGGGATTAGCTCCTACAATGAGCAGTTCTTC
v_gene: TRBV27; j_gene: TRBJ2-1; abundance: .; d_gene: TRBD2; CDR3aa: CASSLLLAGGVDEQFF; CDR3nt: TGTGCCAGCAGTTTATTACTAGCGGGAGGGGTGGATGAGCAGTTCTTC
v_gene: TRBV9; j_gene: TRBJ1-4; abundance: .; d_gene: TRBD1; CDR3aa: CASSAWTGNEKLFF; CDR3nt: TGTGCCAGCAGTGCCTGGACAGGGAATGAAAAACTGTTTTTT
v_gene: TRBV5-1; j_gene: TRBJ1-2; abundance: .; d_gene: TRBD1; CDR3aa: CASSLGLTGSYGYTF; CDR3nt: TGCGCCAGCAGCTTGGGCTTGACAGGGAGCTATGGCTACACCTTC